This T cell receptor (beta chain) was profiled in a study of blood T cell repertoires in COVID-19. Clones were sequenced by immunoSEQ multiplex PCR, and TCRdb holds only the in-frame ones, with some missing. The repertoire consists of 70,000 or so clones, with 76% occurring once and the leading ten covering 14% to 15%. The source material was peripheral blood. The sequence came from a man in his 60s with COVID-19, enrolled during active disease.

The CDR3, as DNA: TGTGCCAGCAGCCATCAGGACAGGGGGCGCGATGAGCAGTTCTTC. Its protein is CASSHQDRGRDEQFF. J is TRBJ2-1 and V is TRBV7-9, with 11 bases aligning to TRBD1. In germline, CDR1 is SEHNR, CDR2 FQNEAQ (reference sequence). The CDR3 totals 15 residues. J was trimmed by 8 bases and V by 5 bases; bases with no gene match: 8.